The next 32 T cell receptor beta chains were all read from a single sample in a study of T cells in Graves' hyperthyroidism and ophthalmopathy (dated by TCRdb to between 2019 and 2020). The receptor library was made with multiplex PCR. The sample was run on an Illumina HiSeq 2000. Amplification of TCR beta CDR3 regions was carried out from RNA transcripts. The first round of RT-PCR for the TCR CDR3 was performed with the HTBI primer set and the Qiagen OneStep RT-PCR kit. The public reads were reprocessed in TCRdb via fastp at Q25 and MiXCR, keeping in-frame beta chains. A single entry per CDR3 protein holds the most common genes and DNA from its merged rows. Recorded for this sample are about 380,000 distinct CDR3 sequences; roughly 14% of them occurred a single time. Of the sample, roughly 20% falls within the top ten clones. The sample consisted of blood. All receptors derive from a man aged 25 to 40 with Graves' hyperthyroidism that later progressed to Graves' ophthalmopathy.

This clonotype was observed many times. The rearrangement uses TRBV2 and TRBJ1-1, with no clear D. Trimming cost V 3 bases and J 0 bases, with 8 bases left between them. Per germline, CDR1 SNHLY and CDR2 FYNNEI. The length of the CDR3 is 14 residues. The DNA for the CDR3 is TGTGCCAGCAGTGAGTACCGCTTGAACACTGAAGCTTTCTTT. This codes for CASSEYRLNTEAFF.

This clonotype showed up many times. The chain combines TRBV7-3 with TRBJ2-7, with TRBD2 matching 8 bases. Germline V gives CDR1 SGHTA, CDR2 FQGTGA. The CDR3 runs 15 residues. V was clipped by 5 bases and J by 0 bases; unmatched bases: 6. The CDR3 nucleotides are TGTGCCAGCAGCCTTGAGCGGGGGTACTCCTACGAGCAGTACTTC. This encodes CASSLERGYSYEQYF.

The chain combines TRBV4-1 with TRBJ2-1; D gene unclear. The germline CDR1 and CDR2 sequences are MGHRA and YSYEKL. The CDR3 runs 13 residues. V was pared by 2 bases and J by 15 bases, with 17 bases between. CDR3 amino acids: CASSQPSQYTRFF. The CDR3 bases are TGCGCCAGCAGCCAACCTTCCCAGTATACAAGGTTCTTC.

This clonotype occurred a few times. The rearrangement joins TRBV6-2 or TRBV6-3 to TRBJ2-5, with TRBD2 matching 7 bases. The J segment lost 3 bases and the V segment lost 2 bases, leaving 6 bases of the junction unmatched. CDR3 length equals 15 residues. The germline gives CDR1 MNHEY, CDR2 SVGEGT. The CDR3 is CASSYRILAEETQYF. The CDR3 region has the DNA TGTGCCAGCAGTTACCGAATCCTAGCGGAAGAGACCCAGTACTTC.

This clonotype was observed many times. The chain joins TRBV14 to TRBJ2-5, with D uncertain. The CDR3 has 12 residues. V dropped 5 bases and J dropped 7 bases, with 11 bases sitting between them. Germline CDR1 SGHDN, CDR2 FVKESK. The CDR3 nucleotides are TGTGCCAGCAGCGCACTGGATAGGACCCAGTACTTC. It is translated as CASSALDRTQYF.

Ten or more counts support this clonotype. V is TRBV28 and J is TRBJ1-5; D is ambiguous. This CDR3 spans 15 amino acids. V lost 6 bases and J lost 0, with 12 bases in between. Germline assignment: CDR1 MDHEN and CDR2 SYDVKM. This CDR3 reads CASRATDYSNQPQHF. CDR3 nucleotide sequence: TGTGCCAGCAGGGCCACAGATTATAGCAATCAGCCCCAGCATTTT.

This clonotype came up many times. The chain carries TRBV7-9 and TRBJ2-7; D is ambiguous. The CDR3 runs 12 residues. CDR1 SEHNR and CDR2 FQNEAQ come from the germline V gene (reference sequence). V was shortened by 4 bases and J by 7 bases, with 11 bases between the two germline ends. The DNA for the CDR3 is TGTGCCAGCAGCTCCGCTCGACAAGAGCAGTACTTC. It specifies CASSSARQEQYF.

The chain carries TRBV11-2 and TRBJ1-1; no definite D call. Germline V lookup: CDR1 SGHAT, CDR2 FQNNGV. With 6 bases removed from V and 1 base from J, the gap between germline ends came to 15 bases. The CDR3 length is 15 residues. The CDR3 nucleotides are TGTGCCAGCAGGTCAGTCGGGCGGACGAACACTGAAGCTTTCTTT. Residues: CASRSVGRTNTEAFF.

This sequence joins TRBV28 and TRBJ2-1; D remains unclear. CDR1 and CDR2 (germline): MDHEN, SYDVKM. The V and J ends lost 5 bases and 12 bases respectively, with 11 bases between them. The CDR3 is 11 residues long. The CDR3 here is CASSLARGQFF. CDR3 bases: TGTGCCAGCAGTCTCGCCCGTGGGCAGTTCTTC.

This clonotype turned up a few times. This rearrangement joins TRBV7-6 to TRBJ1-1; D call uncertain. This CDR3 has 13 residues. Germline V CDR1 and CDR2: SGHVS, FNYEAQ. The V gene lost 1 base and the J gene lost 4 bases, with 7 bases spanning the gap. The CDR3 spells CASSLDGFTEAFF. DNA of the CDR3: TGTGCCAGCAGCTTAGACGGGTTCACTGAAGCTTTCTTT.

This chain uses TRBV19 with TRBJ1-6; 8 nucleotides line up with TRBD1. The V and J ends lost 6 bases and 9 bases, in that order; junction bases with no gene match: 7. The germline gives CDR1 LNHDA, CDR2 SQIVND (reference sequence). The CDR3 is made up of 14 amino acids. In nucleotides, the CDR3 is TGTGCCAGTAGGCATACAGGGGGTTCTTCACCCCTCCACTTT. Its translation: CASRHTGGSSPLHF. Based on the CDR3 plus reference TRBV19 and TRBJ1-6, the full variable domain is DGGITQSPKYLFRKEGQNVTLSCEQNLNHDAMYWYRQDPGQGLRLIYYSQIVNDFQKGDIAEGYSVSREKKESFPLTVTSAQKNPTAFYLCASRHTGGSSPLHFGNGTRLTVT.

This clonotype was picked up many times. The chain recombines TRBV5-6 with TRBJ2-1; D is undetermined. The V gene lost 0 bases and the J gene lost 7 bases, with 8 bases spanning the gap. From germline, CDR1 is SGHDT and CDR2 YYEEEE. This CDR3 comprises 13 residues. CDR3 amino acids: CASSLGDPNEQFF. The CDR3 DNA follows: TGTGCCAGCAGCTTGGGAGATCCAAATGAGCAGTTCTTC.

J is TRBJ2-7 and V is TRBV20-1; no clear D. Trimming took 3 bases from V and 4 from J, leaving 7 bases between them. Germline lookup yields CDR1 DFQATT and CDR2 SNEGSKA (reference sequence). The CDR3 runs 11 residues. CDR3 nucleotides: TGCAGTGCTAGTCTAATATACGAGCAGTACTTC. It translates to CSASLIYEQYF.

This clonotype was seen repeatedly, ten times or more. The chain combines TRBV11-3 with TRBJ1-1, with TRBD1 identical over 8 bases. CDR3 length: 16 residues. The germline V gene has CDR1 SGHNT and CDR2 YENEEA. V gave up 1 base and J gave up 0 bases; unmatched junction bases: 4. CDR3 amino acids: CASSLGAGGMNTEAFF. The CDR3 DNA reads as TGTGCCAGCAGCTTAGGGGCAGGGGGCATGAACACTGAAGCTTTCTTT.

This clonotype was found many times. The chain couples TRBV28 to TRBJ1-1; the D is unclear. Trimming pared 3 bases from V and 5 bases from J, leaving 10 bases between. This CDR3 contains 13 residues. Germline V gene lookup returns CDR1 MDHEN and CDR2 SYDVKM. For the CDR3, the DNA is TGTGCCAGCAGTTTTGTGGGGAGGACTGAAGCTTTCTTT. Protein product: CASSFVGRTEAFF.

The rearrangement joins TRBV11-1 to TRBJ1-1; D remains unclear. The CDR3 is 14 residues long. Between the trimmed V and J ends, which lost 5 bases and 0 bases, there was a span of 10 bases. CDR1 SGHAT and CDR2 FQDESV come from the germline V gene (reference sequence). CDR3 sequence reads: CASSGVVMNTEAFF. In DNA, the CDR3 is TGTGCCAGCAGCGGGGTAGTCATGAACACTGAAGCTTTCTTT.

The chain links TRBV7-9 to TRBJ2-7; D possibly corresponds to TRBD2 (6 bases). Germline V gene sequence: CDR1 SEHNR, CDR2 FQNEAQ (reference sequence). The germline V and J ends were trimmed by 1 base and 4 bases, with 17 bases remaining between them. The CDR3 sequence is 16 residues long. The CDR3 DNA follows: TGTGCCAGCAGCTTAGTAAAACTGGGGACTCAATACGAGCAGTACTTC. It specifies CASSLVKLGTQYEQYF.

The chain has TRBV20-1 and TRBJ2-2; no clear D gene. In germline, CDR1 is DFQATT, CDR2 SNEGSKA (reference sequence). This CDR3 is built from 15 residues. With 0 bases removed from V and 5 bases from J, the gap between germline ends came to 13 bases. The CDR3 sequence: CSARDPPPETGELFF. CDR3 sequence (DNA): TGCAGTGCTAGAGATCCGCCTCCTGAAACCGGGGAGCTGTTTTTT.

For the CDR3, the DNA is TGTGCCTGGAGTGTACAGGGAGCGCATGGCTACACCTTC. Encoded protein: CAWSVQGAHGYTF. The rearrangement uses TRBV30 and TRBJ1-2, with D perhaps TRBD1 (6 bases). V was pared by 0 bases and J by 6 bases, with 11 bases between. Germline lookup yields CDR1 GTSNPN and CDR2 SVGIG (reference sequence). The CDR3 length is 13 residues.

V usage is TRBV3-1 and J usage is TRBJ2-2; no clear D. This CDR3 contains 16 residues. Germline CDR1 reads LGHDT; CDR2 reads YNNKEL (reference sequence). Trimming removed 1 base at V and 3 bases at J, with 12 bases between. The CDR3 coding sequence is TGTGCCAGCAGCCAAGTGGCAGCTGTGCACACCGGGGAGCTGTTTTTT. Its protein product is CASSQVAAVHTGELFF.

With respect to this clonotype: A much larger clone differs by one base, so this may be a read error. The chain joins TRBV11-1 to TRBJ2-7; D ambiguous. Germline V gene lookup returns CDR1 SGHAT and CDR2 FQDESV (reference sequence). This CDR3 region has 14 residues. The CDR3 reads CASSLVAASYGQYF. The DNA for the CDR3 is TGTGCCAGCAGCTTAGTAGCAGCCTCCTACGGGCAGTACTTC. The whole variable domain, remainder taken from reference TRBV11-1 and TRBJ2-7, is EAEVAQSPRYKITEKSQAVAFWCDPISGHATLYWYRQILGQGPELLVQFQDESVVDDSQLPKDRFSAERLKGVDSTLKIQPAELGDSAMYLCASSLVAASYGQYFGPGTRLTVT.

Concerning this clonotype: This may arise from a read error, as a much more abundant clone is one base away. The chain employs TRBV12-3 or TRBV12-4 and TRBJ1-2, with TRBD1 identical over 9 bases. This CDR3 has 13 amino acids. CDR3 sequence reads: CVSTQTGGYGYTF. Written as DNA, the CDR3 is TGTGTCAGCACCCAGACAGGGGGGTATGGCTACACCTTC.

This clonotype has more than one count but fewer than ten. The chain carries TRBV5-8 and TRBJ1-6, with no clear D. The V gene's germline CDR1 is SGHTS and CDR2 YDEGEE. The CDR3 runs to 16 residues. V shed 3 bases and J shed 6 bases, with 16 bases lying between them. The CDR3, as DNA: TGTGCCAGCAGCTCCGGCGTCGGCAGTATTAATTCACCCCTCCACTTT. Residues: CASSSGVGSINSPLHF.

This clonotype was seen ten or more times. The rearrangement links TRBV20-1 to TRBJ1-5; D is unresolved. Germline CDR1 is DFQATT and CDR2 is SNEGSKA (reference sequence). The V end was cut by 6 bases, the J end by 4 bases, with 13 bases between. This CDR3 is built from 13 residues. This chain's CDR3 is CSATSDSNQPQHF. CDR3 nucleotides: TGCAGTGCAACCTCGGACTCAAATCAGCCCCAGCATTTT.

On this clonotype itself: This sequence may be a read error, since a much larger clone differs from it by one base. The V call is TRBV12-3 or TRBV12-4, the J call TRBJ1-5, with D uncertain. The CDR3 covers 13 residues. V was shortened by 3 bases and J by 4 bases, with 7 bases between the two germline ends. The CDR3 loop reads CASSFGENQPQHF. The CDR3 DNA follows: TGTGCCAGCAGTTTCGGGGAGAATCAGCCCCAGCATTTT.

The chain couples TRBV28 to TRBJ2-5; D not certain. V was shortened by 9 bases and J by 2 bases, with 16 bases between the two germline ends. Germline loops: CDR1 MDHEN, CDR2 SYDVKM. The CDR3 sequence is 14 residues long. CDR3 in amino acids: CASGILESQETQYF. CDR3 DNA: TGTGCCAGTGGAATATTGGAAAGTCAAGAGACCCAGTACTTC.

This clonotype was detected many times. This chain connects TRBV5-1 to TRBJ1-1; D uncertain. The CDR3 has 11 amino acids. The V gene lost 0 bases and the J gene lost 6 bases, with 3 bases spanning the gap. Per germline, CDR1 SGHRS and CDR2 YFSETQ. The CDR3 here is CASSLDAEAFF. The CDR3 DNA reads TGCGCCAGCAGCTTGGACGCTGAAGCTTTCTTT.

The CDR3 loop reads CSARDSRGPNEQFF. The CDR3 nucleotides are TGCAGTGCTAGAGATTCAAGGGGGCCCAATGAGCAGTTCTTC. The chain uses TRBV20-1 and TRBJ2-1; 7 bases line up with TRBD1. J lost 6 bases, V lost 0 bases, and 5 bases had no gene match. The CDR3 length is 14 residues. Germline CDR1 reads DFQATT; CDR2 reads SNEGSKA (reference sequence).

The V call is TRBV4-1, the J call TRBJ2-3, with 8 bases fitting TRBD2. V trimming: 1 base; J trimming: 1 base; junction bases outside the gene matches: 4. The CDR3 is 16 amino acids. Germline V CDR1 and CDR2: MGHRA, YSYEKL. CDR3 nucleotide sequence: TGCGCCAGCAGCCAAGTCGTGGGACTAGGCACAGATACGCAGTATTTT. Residues: CASSQVVGLGTDTQYF.

The sample holds many counts of this clonotype. The CDR3 sequence: CASSWGTENTEAFF. CDR3 bases: TGTGCCAGCAGCTGGGGGACAGAGAACACTGAAGCTTTCTTT. This sequence joins TRBV5-5 and TRBJ1-1, with 7 bases matching TRBD1. CDR3 length: 14 amino acids. V was clipped by 3 bases and J by 1 base; unmatched bases: 3. Germline lookup yields CDR1 SGHKS and CDR2 YYEKEE (reference sequence). Variable domain in full (rest from reference TRBV5-5 and TRBJ1-1): DAGVTQSPTHLIKTRGQQVTLRCSPISGHKSVSWYQQVLGQGPQFIFQYYEKEERGRGNFPDRFSARQFPNYSSELNVNALLLGDSALYLCASSWGTENTEAFFGQGTRLTVV.

V gene TRBV5-8 combines with J gene TRBJ2-1; weak D call: TRBD2 (5 bases). Germline V gene lookup returns CDR1 SGHTS and CDR2 YDEGEE. V was pared by 4 bases and J by 8 bases, with 19 bases between. The CDR3 has 15 residues. CDR3 residues: CASSMDFPSPDEQFF. CDR3 nucleotides: TGTGCCAGCAGCATGGACTTCCCTTCGCCCGATGAGCAGTTCTTC.

This clonotype came up a few times. The chain has TRBV9 and TRBJ2-3; 13 bases are a match to TRBD2. Germline CDR1 reads SGDLS; CDR2 reads YYNGEE. With 7 bases clipped from V and 3 bases from J, the junction kept 5 bases outside the gene matches. There are 15 residues in the CDR3. CDR3 DNA: TGTGCCAGCCAGACTAGCGGGGGGCCTACAGATACGCAGTATTTT. It encodes CASQTSGGPTDTQYF.